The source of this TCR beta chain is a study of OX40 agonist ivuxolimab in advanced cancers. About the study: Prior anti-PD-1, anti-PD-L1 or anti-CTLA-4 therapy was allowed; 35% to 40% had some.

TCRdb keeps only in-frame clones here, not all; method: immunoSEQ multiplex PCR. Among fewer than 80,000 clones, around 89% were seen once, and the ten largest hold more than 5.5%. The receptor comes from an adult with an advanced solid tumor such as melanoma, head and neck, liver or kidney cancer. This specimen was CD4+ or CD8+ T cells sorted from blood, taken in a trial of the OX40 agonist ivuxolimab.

DNA of the CDR3: TGTGCCAGCAGTCCCCCCTCCCGAGAGACCCAGTACTTC. It yields the protein CASSPPSRETQYF. This chain connects TRBV5-4 to TRBJ2-5; D remains ambiguous. This CDR3 has 13 residues. Trimming took off 5 bases at V and 4 bases at J, with 12 bases between the two ends. In germline, CDR1 is SGHNT, CDR2 YYREEE (reference sequence).